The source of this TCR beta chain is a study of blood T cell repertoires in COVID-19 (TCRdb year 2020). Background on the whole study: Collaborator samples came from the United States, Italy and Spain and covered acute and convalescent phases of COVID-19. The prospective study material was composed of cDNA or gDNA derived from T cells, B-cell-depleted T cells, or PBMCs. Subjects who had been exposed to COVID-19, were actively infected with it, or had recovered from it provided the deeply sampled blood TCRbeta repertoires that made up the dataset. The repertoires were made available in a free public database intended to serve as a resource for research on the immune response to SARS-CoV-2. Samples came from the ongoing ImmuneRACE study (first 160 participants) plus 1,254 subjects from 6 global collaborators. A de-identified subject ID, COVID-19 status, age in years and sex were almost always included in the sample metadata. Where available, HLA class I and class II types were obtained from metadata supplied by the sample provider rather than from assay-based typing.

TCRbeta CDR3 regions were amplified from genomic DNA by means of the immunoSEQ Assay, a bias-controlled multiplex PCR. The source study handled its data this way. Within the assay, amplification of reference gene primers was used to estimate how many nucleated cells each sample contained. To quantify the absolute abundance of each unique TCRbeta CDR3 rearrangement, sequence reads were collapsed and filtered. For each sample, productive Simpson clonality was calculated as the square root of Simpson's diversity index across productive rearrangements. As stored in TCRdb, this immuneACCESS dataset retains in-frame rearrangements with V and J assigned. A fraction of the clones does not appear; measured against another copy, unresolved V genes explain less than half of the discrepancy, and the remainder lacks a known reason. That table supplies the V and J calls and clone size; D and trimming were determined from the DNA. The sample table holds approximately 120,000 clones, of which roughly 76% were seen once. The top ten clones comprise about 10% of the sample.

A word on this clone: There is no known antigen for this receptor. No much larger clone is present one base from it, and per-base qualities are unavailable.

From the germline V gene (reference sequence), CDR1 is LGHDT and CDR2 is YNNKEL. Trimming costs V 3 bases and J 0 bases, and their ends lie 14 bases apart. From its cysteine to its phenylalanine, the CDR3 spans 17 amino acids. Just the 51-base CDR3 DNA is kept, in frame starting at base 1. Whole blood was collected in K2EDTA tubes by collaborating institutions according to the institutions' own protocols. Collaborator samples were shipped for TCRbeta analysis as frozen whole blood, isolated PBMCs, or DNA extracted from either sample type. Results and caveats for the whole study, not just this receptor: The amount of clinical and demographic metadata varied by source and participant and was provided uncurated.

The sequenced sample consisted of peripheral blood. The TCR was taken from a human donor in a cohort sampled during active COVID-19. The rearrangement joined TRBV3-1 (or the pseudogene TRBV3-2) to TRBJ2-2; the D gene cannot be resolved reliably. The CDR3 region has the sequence CASSHQIGRTNTGELFF. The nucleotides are TGTGCCAGCAGCCATCAAATTGGCAGAACGAACACCGGGGAGCTGTTTTTT.